This T cell receptor (beta chain) is from a study of breast tumors, draining lymph nodes, adjacent tissues. This CDR3 is 13 amino acids long. V shed 5 bases and J shed 5 bases, with 11 bases lying between them. CDR1 PRHDT and CDR2 FYEKMQ come from the germline V gene (reference sequence). In TCRdb, the multiplex PCR reads were re-called with MiXCR into one record per CDR3 protein. Of tens of thousands of distinct CDR3 sequences detected, roughly 58% appear once; the ten largest clones hold 13% to 15%. General study points: Compared with lymph nodes, tumors were less diverse; compared with nontumor tissue, more.

Notes on this clonotype: Antigen unknown.

The sample was breast tumor tissue. The V and J genes are TRBV13 and TRBJ2-3, with D hard to call. The origin of this receptor is a female donor with breast cancer. Some clones in this sample may be carry-over from other donors' samples. The CDR3 protein is CASSLQVEDTQYF. CDR3 DNA: TGTGCCAGCAGCCTCCAGGTGGAAGATACGCAGTATTTT.